These 5 T cell receptor beta chains were all obtained from the same sample, sequenced in a study of cytomegalovirus exposure and HLA in healthy donors. Here immunoSEQ multiplex PCR was the method, and the copy in TCRdb shows in-frame clones only, minus some. Of about 160,000 clones detected, 80% to 90% appear once; the ten largest clones hold around 5%. Specimen: PBMCs. The receptor set was obtained from a woman younger than 45 in good health and CMV-seronegative.

This rearrangement joins TRBV19 to TRBJ2-7, with D possibly TRBD1 on 7 matching bases. The CDR3 runs to 14 residues. From germline, CDR1 is LNHDA and CDR2 SQIVND (reference sequence). The V and J ends lost 5 bases and 4 bases respectively, with 15 bases between them. This CDR3 reads CASSGSGGTYEQYF. The CDR3 DNA sequence: TGTGCCAGTAGTGGCTCAGGGGGGACTTACGAGCAGTACTTC.

The V call is TRBV19, the J call TRBJ1-1; D call uncertain. The V and J ends lost 5 bases and 1 base respectively, with 11 bases between them. Germline CDR1 is LNHDA and CDR2 is SQIVND (reference sequence). This CDR3 contains 14 residues. This CDR3 is CASSLLGENTEAFF. The CDR3 DNA is TGTGCCAGTAGTCTTCTCGGTGAGAACACTGAAGCTTTCTTT.

The genes are TRBV6-5 and TRBJ2-5; D is perhaps TRBD2 (6 bases). The CDR3 spans 16 residues. Germline values: CDR1 MNHEY, CDR2 SVGAGI. Trimming left V 0 bases short and J 1 base short, with 12 bases between. CDR3 in DNA: TGTGCCAGCAGTTACTCGGCGGGAATCACCCAAGAGACCCAGTACTTC. This codes for CASSYSAGITQETQYF.

The CDR3 is CASSYAQGNSPLHF. CDR3 nucleotides: TGTGCCAGCAGTTACGCACAGGGAAATTCACCCCTCCACTTT. The rearrangement joins TRBV6-5 to TRBJ1-6; D is perhaps TRBD1 (6 bases). The CDR3 contains 14 residues. The V gene lost 2 bases and the J gene lost 7 bases, with 9 bases spanning the gap. Per germline, CDR1 MNHEY and CDR2 SVGAGI.

The chain links TRBV4-3 to TRBJ2-4, with 9 bases that match TRBD1. The germline V gene encodes CDR1 LGHNA and CDR2 YSLEER. After removal of 2 bases from V and 8 bases from J, the junction contained 7 bases not matched to a gene. This CDR3 has 15 amino acids. DNA of the CDR3: TGCGCCAGCAGCCAACAGGACAGGGGAGAGGACATTCAGTACTTC. This codes for CASSQQDRGEDIQYF.